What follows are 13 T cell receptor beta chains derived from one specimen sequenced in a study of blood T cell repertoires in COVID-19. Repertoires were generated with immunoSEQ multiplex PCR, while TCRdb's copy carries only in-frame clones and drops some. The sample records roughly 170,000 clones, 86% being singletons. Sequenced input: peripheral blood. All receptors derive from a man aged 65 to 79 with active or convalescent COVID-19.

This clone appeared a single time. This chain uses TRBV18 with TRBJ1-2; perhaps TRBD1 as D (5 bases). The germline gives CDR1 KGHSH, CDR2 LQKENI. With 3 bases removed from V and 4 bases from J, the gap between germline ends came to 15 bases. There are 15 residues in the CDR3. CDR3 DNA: TGTGCCAGCTCACCTTCACAGGCAGAAGGCTATGGCTACACCTTC. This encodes CASSPSQAEGYGYTF.

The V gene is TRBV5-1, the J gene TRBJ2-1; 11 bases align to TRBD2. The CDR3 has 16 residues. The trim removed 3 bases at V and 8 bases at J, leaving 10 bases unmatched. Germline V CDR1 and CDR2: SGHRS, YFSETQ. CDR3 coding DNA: TGCGCCAGCAGCTGGGGGCGACTAGCGGGACGGGATGAGCAGTTCTTC. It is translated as CASSWGRLAGRDEQFF.

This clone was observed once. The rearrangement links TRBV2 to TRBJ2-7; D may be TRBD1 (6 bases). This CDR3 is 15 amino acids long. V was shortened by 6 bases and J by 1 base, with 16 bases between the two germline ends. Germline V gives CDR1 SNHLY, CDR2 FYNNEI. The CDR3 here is CASSDGTTGSYEQYF. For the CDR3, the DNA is TGTGCCAGCAGCGATGGGACGACAGGATCCTACGAGCAGTACTTC.

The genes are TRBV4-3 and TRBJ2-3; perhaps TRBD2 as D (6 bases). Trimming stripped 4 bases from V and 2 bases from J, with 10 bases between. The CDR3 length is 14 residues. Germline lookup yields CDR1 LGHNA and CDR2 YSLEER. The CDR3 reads CASSLSGPTDTQYF. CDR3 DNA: TGCGCCAGCAGCCTAAGCGGGCCCACAGATACGCAGTATTTT.

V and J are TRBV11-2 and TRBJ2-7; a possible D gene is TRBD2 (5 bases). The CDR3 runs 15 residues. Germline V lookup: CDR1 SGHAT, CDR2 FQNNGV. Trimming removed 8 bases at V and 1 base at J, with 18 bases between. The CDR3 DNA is TGTGCCAGCGCCGTAGCCCCCGGCGGGTCCTACGAGCAGTACTTC. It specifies CASAVAPGGSYEQYF.

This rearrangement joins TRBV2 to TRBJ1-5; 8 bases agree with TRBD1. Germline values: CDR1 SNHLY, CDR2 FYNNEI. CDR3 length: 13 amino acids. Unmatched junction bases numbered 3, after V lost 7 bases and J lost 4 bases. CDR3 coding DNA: TGTGCCAGCAACGACAGGGGTAATCAGCCCCAGCATTTT. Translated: CASNDRGNQPQHF.

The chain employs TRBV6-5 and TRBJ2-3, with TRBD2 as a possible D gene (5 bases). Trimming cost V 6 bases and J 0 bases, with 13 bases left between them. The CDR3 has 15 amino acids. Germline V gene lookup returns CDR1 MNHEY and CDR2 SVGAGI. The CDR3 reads CASRLGRGSTDTQYF. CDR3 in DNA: TGTGCCAGCAGACTCGGTCGGGGAAGCACAGATACGCAGTATTTT.

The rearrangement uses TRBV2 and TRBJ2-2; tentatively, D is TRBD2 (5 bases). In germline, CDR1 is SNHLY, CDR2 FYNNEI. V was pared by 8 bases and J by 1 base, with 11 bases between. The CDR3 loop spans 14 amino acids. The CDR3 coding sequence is TGTGCCAGCGAGGGTCCGGGGAACACCGGGGAGCTGTTTTTT. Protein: CASEGPGNTGELFF.

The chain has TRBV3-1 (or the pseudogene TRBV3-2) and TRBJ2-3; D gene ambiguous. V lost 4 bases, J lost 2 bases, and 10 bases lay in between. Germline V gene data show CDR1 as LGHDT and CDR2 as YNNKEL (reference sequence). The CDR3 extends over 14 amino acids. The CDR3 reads CASSRGKTTDTQYF. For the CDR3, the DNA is TGTGCCAGCAGCCGAGGTAAGACCACAGATACGCAGTATTTT.

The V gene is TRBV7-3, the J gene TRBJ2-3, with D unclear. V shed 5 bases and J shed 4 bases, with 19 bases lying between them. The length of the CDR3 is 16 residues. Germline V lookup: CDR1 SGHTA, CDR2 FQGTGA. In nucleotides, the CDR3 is TGTGCCAGCAGCCAAGAGGTCGGCGTAAGAGCAGATACGCAGTATTTT. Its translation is CASSQEVGVRADTQYF.

The CDR3 DNA reads TGCAGCGTTCCCCCGGCCCAGGGGGTAGATACGCAGTATTTT. This sequence encodes CSVPPAQGVDTQYF. The V gene is TRBV29-1, the J gene TRBJ2-3; TRBD1 matches 7 bases. The germline V gene has CDR1 SQVTM and CDR2 ANQGSEA. Trimming removed 5 bases from V and 5 bases from J; junction bases left unmatched: 10. This CDR3 has 14 residues.

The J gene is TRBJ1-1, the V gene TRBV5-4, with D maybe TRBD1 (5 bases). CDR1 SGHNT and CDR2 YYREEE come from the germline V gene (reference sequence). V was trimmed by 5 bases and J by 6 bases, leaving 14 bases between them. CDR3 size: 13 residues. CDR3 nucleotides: TGTGCCAGCAGTCATCGACAGCTCCCTGAAGCTTTCTTT. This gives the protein CASSHRQLPEAFF.

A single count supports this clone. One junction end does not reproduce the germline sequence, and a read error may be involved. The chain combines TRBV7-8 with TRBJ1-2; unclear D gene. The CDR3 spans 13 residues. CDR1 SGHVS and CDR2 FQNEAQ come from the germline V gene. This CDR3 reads CASSLGGRLGLLF. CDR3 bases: TGTGCCAGCAGCTTAGGCGGGCGATTGGGTCTCCTCTTC.